Listed here is a single T cell receptor (beta chain). This entry is derived from a study of cytomegalovirus exposure and HLA in healthy donors. Both 60 Vbeta primers and 13 Jbeta primers went into the PCR. The method was immunoSEQ multiplex PCR; TCRdb's version includes in-frame clones alone and lacks a portion of them. The sample records roughly 180,000 clones, 65% to 85% being singletons. Trimming shortened V by 4 bases and J by 0 bases, and 13 bases separated the two germline ends. Germline values: CDR1 SGHDT, CDR2 YYEEEE. The CDR3 runs 15 residues. The TCR originated in a boy aged 2 to 10 in good health and CMV-seronegative. Sequencing used PBMCs. The chain is built from TRBV5-6 and TRBJ1-1; D might be TRBD1 (5 bases). The CDR3 coding sequence is TGTGCCAGCAGCAACAGGAGACTCATGAACACTGAAGCTTTCTTT. This encodes CASSNRRLMNTEAFF.